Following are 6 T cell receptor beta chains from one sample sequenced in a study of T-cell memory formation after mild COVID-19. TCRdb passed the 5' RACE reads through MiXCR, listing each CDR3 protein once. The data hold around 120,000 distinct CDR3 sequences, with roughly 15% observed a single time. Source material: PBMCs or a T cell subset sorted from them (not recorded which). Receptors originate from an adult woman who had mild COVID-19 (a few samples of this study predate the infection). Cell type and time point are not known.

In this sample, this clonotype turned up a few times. CDR3 DNA sequence: TGTGCCAGCAGCCTCCAATTAAGGGCCGAAAATGAAAAACTGTTTTTT. It yields the protein CASSLQLRAENEKLFF. The V and J genes are TRBV3-1 and TRBJ1-4; D remains ambiguous. The CDR3 is 16 amino acids. Trimming pared 4 bases from V and 5 bases from J, leaving 17 bases between. Germline CDR1 reads LGHDT; CDR2 reads YNNKEL (reference sequence).

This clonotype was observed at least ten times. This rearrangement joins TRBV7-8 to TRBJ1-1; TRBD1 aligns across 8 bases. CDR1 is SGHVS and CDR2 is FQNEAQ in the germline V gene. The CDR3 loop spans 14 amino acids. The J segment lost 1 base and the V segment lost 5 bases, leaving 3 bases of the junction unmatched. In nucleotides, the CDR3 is TGTGCCAGCAGCCGAGGACAGGGGAACACTGAAGCTTTCTTT. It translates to CASSRGQGNTEAFF.

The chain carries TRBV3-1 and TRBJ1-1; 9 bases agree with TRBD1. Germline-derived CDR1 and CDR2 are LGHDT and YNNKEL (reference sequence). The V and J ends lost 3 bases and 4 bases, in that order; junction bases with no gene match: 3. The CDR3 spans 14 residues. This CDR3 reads CASSHLDRGTEAFF. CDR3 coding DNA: TGTGCCAGCAGCCACTTGGACAGGGGCACTGAAGCTTTCTTT.

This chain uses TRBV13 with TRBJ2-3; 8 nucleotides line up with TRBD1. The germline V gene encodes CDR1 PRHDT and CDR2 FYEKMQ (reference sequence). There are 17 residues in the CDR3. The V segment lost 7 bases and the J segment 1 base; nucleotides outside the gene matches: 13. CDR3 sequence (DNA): TGTGCCAGCACCCCCTCGGGGTCCAGGGGGCGCACAGATACGCAGTATTTT. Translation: CASTPSGSRGRTDTQYF.

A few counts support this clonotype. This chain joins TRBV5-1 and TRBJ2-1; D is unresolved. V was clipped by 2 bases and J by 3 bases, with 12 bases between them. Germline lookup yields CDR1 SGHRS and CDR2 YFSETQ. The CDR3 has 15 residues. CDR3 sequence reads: CASSFEPESYNEQFF. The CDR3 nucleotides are TGCGCCAGCAGCTTCGAACCAGAGAGCTACAATGAGCAGTTCTTC. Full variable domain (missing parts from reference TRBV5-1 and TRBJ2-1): KAGVTQTPRYLIKTRGQQVTLSCSPISGHRSVSWYQQTPGQGLQFLFEYFSETQRNKGNFPGRFSGRQFSNSRSEMNVSTLELGDSALYLCASSFEPESYNEQFFGPGTRLTVL.

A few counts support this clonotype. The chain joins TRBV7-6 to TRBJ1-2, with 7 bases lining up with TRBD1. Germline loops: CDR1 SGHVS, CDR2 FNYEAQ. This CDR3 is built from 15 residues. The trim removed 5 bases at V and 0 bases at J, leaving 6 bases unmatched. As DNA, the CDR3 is TGTGCCAGCAGCCCAGGACAGGCTGCTAACTATGGCTACACCTTC. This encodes CASSPGQAANYGYTF. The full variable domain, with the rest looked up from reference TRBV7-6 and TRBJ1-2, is GAGVSQSPRYKVTKRGQDVALRCDPISGHVSLYWYRQALGQGPEFLTYFNYEAQQDKSGLPNDRFSAERPEGSISTLTIQRTEQRDSAMYRCASSPGQAANYGYTFGSGTRLTVV.